The rows below give T cell receptor beta chains drawn from one sample of a study of cytomegalovirus exposure and HLA in healthy donors. Sequenced by immunoSEQ multiplex PCR; TCRdb stores in-frame clones only, minus some. The repertoire holds about 75,000 clones, around four fifths seen once, with approximately 3% in the top ten. The specimen sequenced was PBMCs. All receptors derive from a man aged 25-45 years in good health and CMV-seronegative. CDR3s include the opening cysteine and the closing phenylalanine or tryptophan. A D gene is named only where the DNA matches it firmly. Some rows have no size entry. The others give once, few or many, or a class for an expanded clone.

TRBV5-1	.	TRBJ1-1	.	TGCGCCAGCAGGGGGGAGTGGGGAGGCACTGAAGCTTTCTTT	CASRGEWGGTEAFF
TRBV4-2	TRBD1	TRBJ2-1	.	TGTGCCAGCAGCTGGGGACAGGGCGACTACAATGAGCAGTTCTTC	CASSWGQGDYNEQFF
TRBV20-1	.	TRBJ1-1	.	TGCAGTGCTAGCCTGGGGGCGGCTTTCTTT	CSASLGAAFF
TRBV28	.	TRBJ1-4	.	TGTGCCAGCAGGAATTTTGGGGGGACCAATGAAAAACTGTTTTTT	CASRNFGGTNEKLFF
TRBV11-3	.	TRBJ1-2	.	TGTGCCAGCAGCTTAGTATTCCTCGGGTATGGCTACACCTTC	CASSLVFLGYGYTF
TRBV7-3	.	TRBJ2-5	.	TGTGCCAGCAGCTTAACTTCCGCCGGGAATTTGGAGACCCAGTACTTC	CASSLTSAGNLETQYF
TRBV6-5	.	TRBJ2-5	.	TGTGCCAGCAGTTATTGGGCTAGCGAATACCAAGAGACCCAGTACTTC	CASSYWASEYQETQYF
TRBV10-3	.	TRBJ2-2	.	TGTGCCGGCAGGGGAGCCGGGGAGCTGTTTTTT	CAGRGAGELFF
TRBV9	TRBD2	TRBJ2-3	.	TGTGCCAGCACCCAGGACAGCGGGGGGGCCGTAGTATCAGATACGCAGTATTTT	CASTQDSGGAVVSDTQYF
TRBV4-3	TRBD1	TRBJ2-2	.	TGCGCCAGCAGCTTTCAGGGGGCCCCGAGCACCGGGGAGCTGTTTTTT	CASSFQGAPSTGELFF
TRBV6-5	.	TRBJ1-4	.	TGTGCCAGCACCAAAGGACAGCCAAATGAAAAACTGTTTTTT	CASTKGQPNEKLFF
TRBV4-3	TRBD1	TRBJ1-1	.	TGCGCCAGCAGCCAAGGGTTCAGGGGGCGGTCGATTTGGAACACTGAAGCTTTCTTT	CASSQGFRGRSIWNTEAFF
TRBV5-6	.	TRBJ2-1	.	TGTGCCAGCAGCCCGGGGGTAGTATTTGAGCAGTTCTTC	CASSPGVVFEQFF
TRBV6-5	TRBD1	TRBJ1-1	.	TGTGCCAGCAGACGAGGACAGGGGGTTACTGAAGCTTTCTTT	CASRRGQGVTEAFF
TRBV27	.	TRBJ2-7	.	TGTGCTTGCGGCCGGGGAACCTACGAGCAGTACTTC	CACGRGTYEQYF
TRBV11-2	.	TRBJ1-1	.	TGTGCCAGCAGCCTACGACAGCTTACGTTCATGAACACTGAAGCTTTCTTT	CASSLRQLTFMNTEAFF
TRBV27	TRBD2	TRBJ2-1	.	TGTGCCAGCGGACTAGGGGACTACAATGAGCAGTTCTTC	CASGLGDYNEQFF
TRBV13	TRBD1	TRBJ2-7	.	TGTGCCAGCAGCCCGTACCGGGACAGGGCCTACGAGCAGTACTTC	CASSPYRDRAYEQYF
TRBV4-2	TRBD2	TRBJ2-3	.	TGTGCCAGCAGCCAAGAGTGGACTAGCAGAGGAGATACGCAGTATTTT	CASSQEWTSRGDTQYF
TRBV19	TRBD1	TRBJ1-2	.	TGTGCCAGTAGACCTTGGACAGGGAGTGAGTATGGCTACACCTTC	CASRPWTGSEYGYTF
TRBV18	.	TRBJ2-5	.	TGTGCCAGCTCACCCGCCCCCCGGGAGACCCAGTACTTC	CASSPAPRETQYF
TRBV27	.	TRBJ2-2	few	TGTGCCAGCAGTTTATTCCAGAACACCGGGGAGCTGTTTTTT	CASSLFQNTGELFF
TRBV5-1	TRBD1	TRBJ2-5	.	TGCGCCAGCAGCTTGGGACAGGGGATCGAGACCCAGTACTTC	CASSLGQGIETQYF
TRBV5-1	TRBD1	TRBJ1-1	.	TGCGCCAGCAGCCCTGGACAGGGTTGGAACACTGAAGCTTTCTTT	CASSPGQGWNTEAFF
TRBV27	TRBD2	TRBJ2-5	.	TGTGCCAGCGCCCTTCTAGCGGGAGAGACCCAGTACTTC	CASALLAGETQYF
TRBV30	TRBD1	TRBJ2-1	.	TGTGCCTGGGCCCGGGACAGAAGTTACAATGAGCAGTTCTTC	CAWARDRSYNEQFF
TRBV29-1	.	TRBJ1-1	once	TGCAGCGTCCTTGGGAGGGGTGGAGGGAACACTGAAGCTTTCTTT	CSVLGRGGGNTEAFF
TRBV11-2	.	TRBJ1-1	.	TGTGCCAGCAGCGGAGACAGGAACACTGAAGCTTTCTTT	CASSGDRNTEAFF
TRBV28	TRBD1	TRBJ1-2	.	TGTGCCAGCAGTTTGTCCGGGACAGACTATGGCTACACCTTC	CASSLSGTDYGYTF
TRBV27	TRBD1	TRBJ2-5	.	TGTGCCAGCAAAACAGGGGGCTCGAGGGAGACCCAGTACTTC	CASKTGGSRETQYF
TRBV6-1	TRBD1	TRBJ1-1	.	TGTGCCAGCAGTGAGGGAGGGACAGGGATTCAAGCTTTCTTT	CASSEGGTGIQAFF
TRBV7-2	.	TRBJ2-1	.	TGTGCCAGCAGTTCCGAACCCTCGTCGCGTACGAGCTCCTACAATGAGCAGTTCTTC	CASSSEPSSRTSSYNEQFF
TRBV5-1	.	TRBJ1-1	.	TGCGCCAGCAGCTTCGGGGGGGTGGTCACTGAAGCTTTCTTT	CASSFGGVVTEAFF
TRBV30	TRBD1	TRBJ1-2	.	TGTGCCTCCGGGGACAGATCTAACTATGGCTACACCTTC	CASGDRSNYGYTF
TRBV7-3	.	TRBJ1-3	.	TGTGCCAGCAGCTTCACAGGGCAGGGGGGAAACACCATATATTTT	CASSFTGQGGNTIYF
TRBV6-1	TRBD2	TRBJ2-3	.	TGTGCCAGCAGTGCCCCCCGGGGACTAGCGGCCACAGATACGCAGTATTTT	CASSAPRGLAATDTQYF
TRBV4-3	TRBD2	TRBJ2-2	.	TGCGCCAGCAGCCAAGATACCCAGGGGAGCCTAGCGGGAGGGGAGCTGTTTTTT	CASSQDTQGSLAGGELFF
TRBV29-1	.	TRBJ2-5	.	TGCAGCGTACTGACAGGCCCCCAAGAGACCCAGTACTTC	CSVLTGPQETQYF